Below, 16 T cell receptor beta chains from the same sample are listed, as sequenced in a study of cytomegalovirus exposure and HLA in healthy donors. Primers: 60 Vbeta forward and 13 Jbeta reverse. Method: immunoSEQ multiplex PCR; TCRdb's copy keeps in-frame clones and lacks some. The sample records about 43,000 clones, roughly 51% being singletons. The sample consisted of PBMCs. All receptors come from a man aged 55 to 70 in good health and CMV-seronegative.

V is TRBV7-9 and J is TRBJ2-1, with 8 positions matching TRBD2. This CDR3 is built from 16 residues. Trimming cost V 0 bases and J 8 bases; bases outside gene matches: 9. The germline V gene encodes CDR1 SEHNR and CDR2 FQNEAQ (reference sequence). CDR3 in amino acids: CASSLALGSGTHEQFF. In DNA form, the CDR3 reads TGTGCCAGCAGCTTAGCGTTGGGTAGCGGGACACATGAGCAGTTCTTC.

The V call is TRBV6-1, the J call TRBJ2-1; possibly TRBD2 for D (5 bases). V lost 11 bases, J lost 0 bases, and 8 bases lay in between. This CDR3 comprises 12 residues. Per germline, CDR1 MNHNS and CDR2 SASEGT. CDR3 DNA: TGTGCCTTTCGGGGCTCCTACAATGAGCAGTTCTTC. Its translation: CAFRGSYNEQFF.

This clone was detected many times. The rearrangement uses TRBV5-4 and TRBJ2-3; D is perhaps TRBD1 (6 bases). Trimming left V 1 base short and J 6 bases short, with 12 bases between. The CDR3 has 14 amino acids. Germline CDR1 SGHNT, CDR2 YYREEE (reference sequence). The CDR3 here is CASSLSEQGDTQYF. The CDR3 nucleotides are TGTGCCAGCAGCTTGTCCGAACAGGGCGATACGCAGTATTTT.

V gene TRBV25-1 combines with J gene TRBJ1-2; 9 nucleotides align to TRBD1. The CDR3 is 18 amino acids. The J segment lost 2 bases and the V segment lost 5 bases, leaving 15 bases of the junction unmatched. Germline loops: CDR1 MGHDK, CDR2 SYGVNS. The CDR3 is CASSPGEGTGRGNYGYTF. The DNA of the CDR3 is TGTGCCAGCAGTCCAGGGGAGGGGACAGGGAGAGGAAACTATGGCTACACCTTC.

The V call is TRBV19, the J call TRBJ2-7, with 8 bases identical to TRBD2. With V trimmed by 7 bases and J by 2 bases, 7 bases remained unmatched. Per the germline V gene, CDR1 is LNHDA and CDR2 is SQIVND (reference sequence). The CDR3 runs to 14 residues. This CDR3 reads CASKDGRAPYEQYF. The CDR3 bases are TGTGCCAGTAAGGACGGGAGGGCCCCCTACGAGCAGTACTTC.

This rearrangement joins TRBV5-1 to TRBJ1-1, with D tentatively TRBD1 (6 bases). V gave up 1 base and J gave up 7 bases, with 14 bases separating them. Per germline, CDR1 SGHRS and CDR2 YFSETQ. CDR3 length: 14 residues. The CDR3 region has the DNA TGCGCCAGCAGCTTGCGCACAGGGTACAATGAAGCTTTCTTT. It yields the protein CASSLRTGYNEAFF.

V gene TRBV10-3 combines with J gene TRBJ1-5, with a weak D call TRBD1 (6 bases). Germline V lookup: CDR1 ENHRY, CDR2 SYGVKD. Trimming cost V 2 bases and J 7 bases, with 12 bases left between them. This CDR3 has 14 amino acids. CDR3 protein: CAISEDRSGQPQHF. Written as DNA, the CDR3 is TGTGCCATCAGTGAGGACAGGTCGGGACAGCCCCAGCATTTT.

This clone was picked up a small number of times. The rearrangement uses TRBV10-2 and TRBJ1-1, with TRBD1 as a possible D gene (5 bases). V was cut by 3 bases and J by 8 bases, with 19 bases left in between. The CDR3 totals 15 residues. Per germline, CDR1 WSHSY and CDR2 SAAADI. In DNA form, the CDR3 reads TGCGCCAGCAGTGAATATGGCAGGGCCTCGGCGGAAGCTTTCTTT. Amino acid sequence: CASSEYGRASAEAFF.

V and J are TRBV30 and TRBJ1-4; possible D gene TRBD1, 6 bases. Germline loops: CDR1 GTSNPN, CDR2 SVGIG (reference sequence). Trimming cost V 8 bases and J 4 bases, with 17 bases left between them. CDR3 size: 14 residues. CDR3 sequence: CASTSTGINEKLFF. The CDR3 region has the DNA TGTGCCAGCACCTCCACAGGGATTAATGAAAAACTGTTTTTT.

V and J are TRBV5-1 and TRBJ2-1; D might be TRBD2 (6 bases). The germline V gene encodes CDR1 SGHRS and CDR2 YFSETQ. V was pared by 0 bases and J by 7 bases, with 17 bases between. The CDR3 runs 16 residues. CDR3: CASSLAPGDIMNEQFF. CDR3 bases: TGCGCCAGCAGCTTGGCCCCGGGGGATATTATGAATGAGCAGTTCTTC.

This clone has only a few counts. The rearrangement links TRBV6-5 to TRBJ2-5; TRBD1 aligns across 8 bases. J gave up 4 bases and V 2 bases, and 6 bases lay outside the gene matches. The CDR3 contains 15 residues. Germline V gene sequence: CDR1 MNHEY, CDR2 SVGAGI. CDR3 region: CASSYGSRGRETQYF. For the CDR3, the DNA is TGTGCCAGCAGTTACGGCAGCAGGGGGCGAGAGACCCAGTACTTC.

Here the CDR3 DNA reads TGTGCCAGCAGCCCCGGGACAGGGATTATGAACACTGAAGCTTTCTTT. This translates into CASSPGTGIMNTEAFF. J is TRBJ1-1 and V is TRBV5-4, with 9 bases matching TRBD1. The trim removed 4 bases at V and 0 bases at J, leaving 7 bases unmatched. The CDR3 covers 16 residues. The germline gives CDR1 SGHNT, CDR2 YYREEE (reference sequence).

The rearrangement uses TRBV30 and TRBJ1-1; unclear D gene. Germline loops: CDR1 GTSNPN, CDR2 SVGIG (reference sequence). V gave up 3 bases and J gave up 0 bases, with 14 bases separating them. The CDR3 sequence is 15 residues long. The CDR3 region has the DNA TGTGCCTGGAGGTGGTGGCAGGCCTTGAACACTGAAGCTTTCTTT. It is translated as CAWRWWQALNTEAFF.

In this sample, this clone turned up a few times. This rearrangement joins TRBV9 to TRBJ1-6; D call uncertain. Germline-derived CDR1 and CDR2 are SGDLS and YYNGEE. The CDR3 runs 14 residues. V lost 0 bases to trimming and J lost 7 bases, with 8 bases between them. This chain's CDR3 is CASSVVSGNSPLHF. The CDR3 nucleotides read TGTGCCAGCAGCGTAGTATCCGGGAATTCACCCCTCCACTTT.

This chain links TRBV29-1 with TRBJ2-1, with 9 bases identical to TRBD1. Germline V gene sequence: CDR1 SQVTM, CDR2 ANQGSEA. This CDR3 region has 14 residues. With V trimmed by 7 bases and J by 9 bases, 13 bases remained unmatched. The DNA of the CDR3 is TGCAGCGCCCTAGCTGGGGACAGGGAAGGTGAGCAGTTCTTC. It yields the protein CSALAGDREGEQFF.

J is TRBJ2-5 and V is TRBV4-2; 8 nucleotides align to TRBD1. The CDR3 is made up of 16 amino acids. Trimming took 2 bases from V and 1 from J; bases not matched to a gene: 6. Germline V gene data show CDR1 as LGHNA and CDR2 as YNFKEQ. The CDR3 sequence is CASSQSGTGGQETQYF. CDR3 DNA sequence: TGTGCCAGCAGCCAATCCGGGACAGGAGGCCAAGAGACCCAGTACTTC.